This is a list of T cell receptor beta chains from one sample in a study of Ad26.COV2.S vaccination and SARS-CoV-2 variants. Sequencing used immunoSEQ multiplex PCR; TCRdb keeps in-frame clones, though not all of them. This table holds around 450,000 clones, approximately 90% found once. The source was peripheral blood, collected in a trial of Ad26.COV2.S vaccine versus placebo. These receptors all stem from a person aged 18 to 65 who received the Ad26.COV2.S COVID-19 vaccine or a placebo. Both conserved end residues are part of each CDR3.

TRBV3-1/TRBV3-2	TRBJ2-3	CASRPTLTDTQYF
TRBV27	TRBJ2-7	CASSSWDKTYEQYF
TRBV7-6	TRBJ2-1	CASSLEGGIYNEQFF
TRBV29-1	TRBJ2-7	CSVVWDRDEQYF
TRBV18	TRBJ2-7	CASSPNAPTGPGLYEQYF
TRBV4-3	TRBJ1-1	CASSQDSSRGLGTEAFF
TRBV13	TRBJ2-1	CASSPGPTGNEQFF
TRBV2	TRBJ1-4	CASSAGQGAYEKLFF
TRBV27	TRBJ1-1	CASSPYRDTPEAFF
TRBV5-8	TRBJ2-7	CASSLTGLNYEQYF
TRBV2	TRBJ2-1	CASSRQPSSYNEQFF
TRBV5-1	TRBJ2-1	CASSLYPGTSGSNEQFF
TRBV2	TRBJ1-2	CASRTGTDYGYTF
TRBV12-3/TRBV12-4	TRBJ2-5	CASTQGFAKTQYF
TRBV19	TRBJ1-2	CASSIIGFGGYTF
TRBV11-2	TRBJ2-7	CASSVSGQDYEQYF
TRBV6-5	TRBJ1-5	CASSYSGVGQPQHF
TRBV5-6	TRBJ1-2	CASGPQGYGYTF
TRBV6-5	TRBJ1-6	CASSYSFGQGTTPLHF
TRBV28	TRBJ2-1	CASSLPTSGAYNEQFF
TRBV18	TRBJ1-4	CASSPFDGQGTTNEKLFF
TRBV19	TRBJ2-6	CASSIRTSGRVAGANVLTF
TRBV7-8	TRBJ2-1	CASSPRTGHYNEQFF
TRBV27	TRBJ2-3	CASSLYSTSVTDTQYF
TRBV19	TRBJ2-2	CASSQDWAGTGELFF
TRBV27	TRBJ1-1	CAPRDLPNLRRF
TRBV25-1	TRBJ1-5	CASGSGVSNQPQHF
TRBV3-1/TRBV3-2	TRBJ1-5	CASSHSGSGSNQPQHF
TRBV12-5	TRBJ2-2	CASGPGLPNTGELFF
TRBV28	TRBJ2-7	CASTLRGAGTYEQYF
TRBV30	TRBJ2-1	CAWHPGTSGRRNEQFF
TRBV7-9	TRBJ2-1	CASRPTTSGASNEQFF
TRBV9	TRBJ2-5	CASSVGSGRAEETQYF
TRBV4-3	TRBJ2-5	CASSQRSKLAGEETQYF
TRBV28	TRBJ2-2	CASSFSQNTGELFF
TRBV12-5	TRBJ2-3	CATTRWQAISDTQYF
TRBV7-2	TRBJ2-7	CASSSTQSYEQYF
TRBV6-5	TRBJ1-1	CASSPAWVMNTEAFF
TRBV5-6	TRBJ2-2	CASSLRETRTNTGELFF
TRBV6-5	TRBJ2-7	CASRELASADEQYF
TRBV5-4	TRBJ1-2	CASSQQGTYGYTF
TRBV9	TRBJ1-1	CASSVVAGSGAEAFF
TRBV20-1	TRBJ2-5	CSASPEQETQYF
TRBV30	TRBJ2-2	CAWSVHFTWELFF
TRBV4-3	TRBJ2-1	CASSQDLGLAGAGEQFF
TRBV7-2	TRBJ2-1	CASSRRTSGRGHNEQFF
TRBV28	TRBJ2-2	CASSAMEVGNTGELFF
TRBV20-1	TRBJ2-1	CSASVGGASYKVEQFF
TRBV5-1	TRBJ2-7	CASSYRDSSYEQYF
TRBV7-2	TRBJ2-7	CASSMSGGPSYEQYF
TRBV10-1	TRBJ1-5	CAGRTADGNQPQHF
TRBV30	TRBJ1-4	CAWRATGVEKLFF
TRBV28	TRBJ2-3	CASSLAARVQYF
TRBV6-5	TRBJ2-7	CASSRLGGYEQYF
TRBV21-1	TRBJ1-4	CASSKGKYRGVNEKLFF